The subject of this entry is one T cell receptor (beta chain). As yet, its antigen is unknown. The germline V and J ends were trimmed by 2 bases and 0 bases, with 13 bases remaining between them. Per the germline V gene, CDR1 is SGHRS and CDR2 is YFSETQ. The CDR3 has 16 residues. These data come from a study of graft-versus-host responses after intestinal transplantation. Study-wide context: As for transplant type, recipients had multivisceral, liver-intestinal, or isolated intestinal grafts. Every recipient had anti-thymocyte globulin induction and around three years of tacrolimus plus steroids.

Broader study findings: The authors found GvH clones in recipient marrow, some appearing first in ileum or blood. Researchers found peak circulating GvH clone levels linked to early post-transplant HvG declines.

Generated by immunoSEQ multiplex PCR, the TCRdb table keeps only in-frame clones and is missing some. The table has some 120,000 clones, about nine tenths seen once. The sequences come from unstimulated CD4+ T cells sorted from spleen or lymph node cells, collected before intestinal transplant. This clonotype was sampled from a human donor who received an intestinal transplant. The genes are TRBV5-1 and TRBJ2-3; D is undetermined. The CDR3 region has the DNA TGCGCCAGCAGCTTTACTCGGGTCCCGAGCACAGATACGCAGTATTTT. This translates into CASSFTRVPSTDTQYF.